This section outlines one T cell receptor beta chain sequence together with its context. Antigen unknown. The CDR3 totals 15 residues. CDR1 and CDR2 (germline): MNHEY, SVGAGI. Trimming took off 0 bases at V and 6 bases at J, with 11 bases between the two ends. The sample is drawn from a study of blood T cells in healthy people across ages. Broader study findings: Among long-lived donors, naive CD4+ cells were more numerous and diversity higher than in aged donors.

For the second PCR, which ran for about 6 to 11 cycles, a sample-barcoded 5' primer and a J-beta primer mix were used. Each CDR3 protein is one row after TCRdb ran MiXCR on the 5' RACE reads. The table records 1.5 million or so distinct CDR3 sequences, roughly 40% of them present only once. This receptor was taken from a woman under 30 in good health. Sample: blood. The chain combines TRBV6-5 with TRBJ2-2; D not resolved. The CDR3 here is CASSYSGGGPGELFF. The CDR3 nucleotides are TGTGCCAGCAGTTACTCGGGTGGTGGGCCCGGGGAGCTGTTTTTT.